These 17 T cell receptor beta chains were all obtained from the same sample, sequenced in a study of vaccination effects on CD4 cells after COVID-19. Using viral peptide pools, the ViraFEST assay grew out antigen-specific CD4+ T cells prior to sequencing. Investigators separated out CD4+ T cells once around 11 days of culture had passed. Antigens of these TCRs are unknown. Assay used: immunoSEQ multiplex PCR; TCRdb lists only in-frame clones, some missing. The profile covers tens of thousands of clones, with about 72% appearing a single time and 28% taken by the ten largest. The sample in question was CD4+ T cells from PBMCs cultured with HCoV-229E spike peptides, obtained before COVID-19 vaccination. These receptors all come from a human donor who received a COVID-19 vaccine.

This clone showed up just a few times. CDR3 sequence reads: CASSLDRTPEAFF. The CDR3 bases are TGTGCCAGCAGCTTGGACAGGACTCCTGAAGCTTTCTTT. The V and J genes are TRBV6-5 and TRBJ1-1, with 7 bases lining up with TRBD1. V lost 6 bases and J lost 6; bases outside the gene matches: 7. This CDR3 has 13 amino acids. Per the germline V gene, CDR1 is MNHEY and CDR2 is SVGAGI.

The V and J genes are TRBV19 and TRBJ1-5; D is unclear. The ends were cut back, 0 bases at V and 5 bases at J, with 8 bases in the middle. Germline loops: CDR1 LNHDA, CDR2 SQIVND (reference sequence). CDR3 length: 14 residues. The CDR3 protein is CASSIDSSYQPQHF. The CDR3 DNA sequence: TGTGCCAGTAGTATAGACAGTTCTTATCAGCCCCAGCATTTT.

V usage is TRBV6-2 or TRBV6-3 and J usage is TRBJ2-1; D might be TRBD1 (6 bases). The CDR3 consists of 12 residues. V shed 6 bases and J shed 9 bases, with 12 bases lying between them. Germline V CDR1 and CDR2: MNHEY, SVGEGT. CDR3 bases: TGTGCCAGCAGCAGGGGCCGGGTTGAGCAGTTCTTC. This sequence encodes CASSRGRVEQFF.

The genes are TRBV7-9 and TRBJ2-2; 8 bases are a match to TRBD1. The ends lost 8 bases at V and 7 bases at J; junction bases unmatched: 21. The length of the CDR3 is 18 residues. Germline V gives CDR1 SEHNR, CDR2 FQNEAQ (reference sequence). The DNA for the CDR3 is TGTGCCAGCCAGCTTAGGCCCAGGCAGGGGGCGACGAACGGGGAGCTGTTTTTT. Its translation is CASQLRPRQGATNGELFF.

V gene TRBV19 combines with J gene TRBJ1-4; D uncertain. The length of the CDR3 is 16 residues. V gave up 5 bases and J gave up 0 bases, with 13 bases separating them. Germline values: CDR1 LNHDA, CDR2 SQIVND (reference sequence). The CDR3 is CASSYLGKTTNEKLFF. DNA for the CDR3: TGTGCCAGTAGTTACCTAGGGAAGACAACTAATGAAAAACTGTTTTTT.

This clone appeared a few times. The chain employs TRBV27 and TRBJ1-4; tentative D call: TRBD1 (6 bases). CDR1 and CDR2 (germline): MNHEY, SMNVEV (reference sequence). The length of the CDR3 is 14 residues. V was trimmed by 2 bases and J by 8 bases, leaving 12 bases between them. The CDR3 loop is CASSLDRDREKLFF. The CDR3 nucleotides read TGTGCCAGCAGTTTAGACCGAGACAGGGAAAAACTGTTTTTT.

The CDR3 DNA follows: TGTGCCAGCAGCTTAGGGTCAGGGGCCGGCTATGGCTACACCTTC. This translates into CASSLGSGAGYGYTF. V gene TRBV11-2 combines with J gene TRBJ1-2; the D gene is possibly TRBD1 (6 bases). The CDR3 runs 15 residues. CDR1 SGHAT and CDR2 FQNNGV come from the germline V gene. V lost 1 base, J lost 4 bases, and 13 bases lay in between.

This sequence joins TRBV27 and TRBJ1-5; no definite D call. The CDR3 is 16 amino acids. Germline V gene sequence: CDR1 MNHEY, CDR2 SMNVEV (reference sequence). Trimming removed 1 base at V and 7 bases at J, with 17 bases between. Here the CDR3 reads CASSLFPSSLGQPQHF. Written as DNA, the CDR3 is TGTGCCAGCAGTTTATTCCCCTCCTCGCTTGGACAGCCCCAGCATTTT.

The chain uses TRBV19 and TRBJ1-4, with 9 bases identical to TRBD1. The CDR3 extends over 13 amino acids. With 9 bases clipped from V and 8 bases from J, the junction kept 7 bases outside the gene matches. Germline loops: CDR1 LNHDA, CDR2 SQIVND (reference sequence). The CDR3 nucleotides read TGTGCCAGCCTCGGGACAGGGCGCGAAAAACTGTTTTTT. Translated: CASLGTGREKLFF. The complete variable domain, with remaining parts taken from reference TRBV19 and TRBJ1-4, reads DGGITQSPKYLFRKEGQNVTLSCEQNLNHDAMYWYRQDPGQGLRLIYYSQIVNDFQKGDIAEGYSVSREKKESFPLTVTSAQKNPTAFYLCASLGTGREKLFFGSGTQLSVL.

The chain recombines TRBV3-1 (or the pseudogene TRBV3-2) with TRBJ2-1, with D possibly being TRBD2 (6 bases). Germline V gene sequence: CDR1 LGHDT, CDR2 YNNKEL (reference sequence). V lost 5 bases and J 4 bases, leaving 18 bases between the germline ends. This CDR3 spans 16 amino acids. The CDR3 protein is CASSFTSSRTYNEQFF. The DNA of the CDR3 is TGTGCCAGCAGCTTCACTAGCAGCCGCACTTACAATGAGCAGTTCTTC.

This rearrangement joins TRBV4-2 to TRBJ2-5; TRBD2 matches 15 bases. This CDR3 has 17 residues. Germline V lookup: CDR1 LGHNA, CDR2 YNFKEQ. The J segment lost 2 bases and the V segment lost 4 bases, leaving 5 bases of the junction unmatched. The CDR3 here is CASSPGLAGGSQETQYF. The CDR3 nucleotides read TGTGCCAGCAGCCCTGGACTAGCGGGAGGGTCTCAAGAGACCCAGTACTTC.

J is TRBJ2-7 and V is TRBV29-1, with 7 bases fitting TRBD2. From germline, CDR1 is SQVTM and CDR2 ANQGSEA. The CDR3 is 13 residues long. J was trimmed by 1 base and V by 7 bases; bases with no gene match: 7. CDR3 DNA sequence: TGCAGCGGGGCTAGCGGACCTTCCTACGAGCAGTACTTC. Protein product: CSGASGPSYEQYF.

The gene calls are TRBV18 and TRBJ2-5; possible D gene TRBD2, 5 bases. This CDR3 has 14 residues. The V end lost 3 bases, the J end lost 5 bases, and 13 bases lay between the germline ends. Germline CDR1 and CDR2: KGHSH and LQKENI. Here the CDR3 DNA reads TGTGCCAGCTCACCGTCGGCGGGTCTGGAGACCCAGTACTTC. Translation gives CASSPSAGLETQYF.

The V and J genes are TRBV5-1 and TRBJ1-1, with TRBD1 matching over 10 bases. Germline lookup yields CDR1 SGHRS and CDR2 YFSETQ. J lost 5 bases, V lost 0 bases, and 4 bases had no gene match. This CDR3 comprises 15 residues. CDR3 coding DNA: TGCGCCAGCAGCTTGGGGGGGGGACAGGGGACTGAAGCTTTCTTT. Its translation: CASSLGGGQGTEAFF.

The chain combines TRBV28 with TRBJ1-4; the D is unclear. Per the germline V gene, CDR1 is MDHEN and CDR2 is SYDVKM. Deletions cut 1 base from V and 7 bases from J, with 10 bases between. This CDR3 is built from 14 residues. CDR3 in DNA: TGTGCCAGCAGTTTATCCCCCCGGCTTGAAAAACTGTTTTTT. Amino acids: CASSLSPRLEKLFF.

The rearrangement links TRBV28 to TRBJ2-7; 14 nucleotides match TRBD2. Germline assignment: CDR1 MDHEN and CDR2 SYDVKM. The CDR3 contains 15 residues. J gave up 7 bases and V 4 bases, and 6 bases lay outside the gene matches. The CDR3 DNA reads TGTGCCAGCAGTTCGGGACTAGCGGGAGCGGTAGAGCAGTACTTC. It specifies CASSSGLAGAVEQYF.

The rearrangement joins TRBV19 to TRBJ1-1; possibly TRBD1 for D (5 bases). CDR1 is LNHDA and CDR2 is SQIVND in the germline V gene (reference sequence). V lost 5 bases and J 7 bases, leaving 20 bases between the germline ends. This CDR3 has 15 residues. The CDR3: CASSPQRTGGVEAFF. The CDR3 nucleotides read TGTGCCAGTAGTCCACAACGGACGGGGGGGGTTGAAGCTTTCTTT.